Below are 9 T cell receptor beta chains sequenced from a single sample in a study of OX40 agonist ivuxolimab in advanced cancers. The protocol was immunoSEQ multiplex PCR, while the TCRdb copy is restricted to in-frame clones and leaves out a portion. Seen here are about 36,000 clones, roughly 84% observed once, and the top ten hold 8.5% to 14%. Sequences were derived from CD4+ or CD8+ T cells sorted from blood, sampled in a trial of the OX40 agonist ivuxolimab. These receptors were obtained from an adult with an advanced solid tumor such as melanoma, head and neck, liver or kidney cancer.

This clone was seen only once. The chain recombines TRBV6-5 with TRBJ1-1; 7 positions agree with TRBD1. CDR3 length: 14 residues. Trimming cost V 6 bases and J 1 base; bases outside gene matches: 5. Per germline, CDR1 MNHEY and CDR2 SVGAGI. The CDR3 DNA reads TGTGCCAGCAGCGTCAGGGGGGCGAACACTGAAGCTTTCTTT. It translates to CASSVRGANTEAFF.

The chain recombines TRBV6-1 with TRBJ1-4, with D unclear. CDR1 is MNHNS, CDR2 SASEGT, per germline. V was cut by 9 bases and J by 10 bases, with 9 bases left in between. The CDR3 is 10 amino acids. CDR3 nucleotides: TGTGCCAGTGGACCTGGAAAACTGTTTTTT. It yields the protein CASGPGKLFF.

The chain employs TRBV28 and TRBJ1-5; a weak D match, TRBD1 (6 bases). Germline CDR1 and CDR2: MDHEN and SYDVKM. Between the trimmed V and J ends, which lost 1 base and 1 base, there was a span of 11 bases. This CDR3 contains 16 residues. The CDR3 sequence: CASSLFGQGSNQPQHF. DNA of the CDR3: TGTGCCAGCAGTTTATTCGGCCAGGGGAGCAATCAGCCCCAGCATTTT.

The gene calls are TRBV2 and TRBJ2-7; D not resolved. The CDR3 sequence is 15 residues long. Germline lookup yields CDR1 SNHLY and CDR2 FYNNEI. Trimming stripped 3 bases from V and 1 base from J, with 13 bases between. This CDR3 is CASSEIRLRSYEQYF. The CDR3 nucleotides read TGTGCCAGCAGTGAGATAAGACTGCGATCCTACGAGCAGTACTTC.

The chain carries TRBV5-4 and TRBJ2-7; a possible D gene is TRBD2 (5 bases). Germline-derived CDR1 and CDR2 are SGHNT and YYREEE (reference sequence). The V and J ends lost 1 base and 5 bases respectively, with 13 bases between them. The length of the CDR3 is 14 residues. The CDR3 here is CASSLIGDPNEQYF. DNA for the CDR3: TGTGCCAGCAGCTTGATCGGGGATCCCAACGAGCAGTACTTC. The whole variable domain, filled in from reference TRBV5-4 and TRBJ2-7, reads ETGVTQSPTHLIKTRGQQVTLRCSSQSGHNTVSWYQQALGQGPQFIFQYYREEENGRGNFPPRFSGLQFPNYSSELNVNALELDDSALYLCASSLIGDPNEQYFGPGTRLTVT.

J is TRBJ2-5 and V is TRBV19; D not certain. The end of the DNA is better explained by TRBJ2-7, so the J call may be wrong. Germline loops: CDR1 LNHDA, CDR2 SQIVND (reference sequence). The CDR3 covers 13 residues. CDR3 nucleotide sequence: TGTGCCAGTAAGGAGAGGTCGGAGCGCGAGCAGTACTTC. This sequence encodes CASKERSEREQYF.

The chain joins TRBV6-6 to TRBJ2-1; no reliable D call. Germline CDR1 and CDR2: MNHNY and SVGAGI (reference sequence). The CDR3 is 14 amino acids. With 6 bases removed from V and 5 bases from J, the gap between germline ends came to 14 bases. The CDR3 DNA is TGTGCCAGCAGCCCCCTTTCTAGTCACAATGAGCAGTTCTTC. Amino acid sequence: CASSPLSSHNEQFF.

V is TRBV14 and J is TRBJ2-2; unclear D gene. The germline CDR1 and CDR2 sequences are SGHDN and FVKESK. V dropped 2 bases and J dropped 1 base, with 5 bases sitting between them. CDR3 length equals 14 residues. This chain's CDR3 is CASSQRGNTGELFF. In DNA form, the CDR3 reads TGTGCCAGCAGCCAAAGAGGGAACACCGGGGAGCTGTTTTTT.

The CDR3 is CAISELGQGSYGYTF. CDR3 DNA: TGTGCCATCAGTGAGTTGGGACAGGGGAGCTATGGCTACACCTTC. The V gene is TRBV10-3, the J gene TRBJ1-2; 10 positions match TRBD1. J gave up 4 bases and V 1 base, and 3 bases lay outside the gene matches. The CDR3 has 15 amino acids. Germline CDR1 reads ENHRY; CDR2 reads SYGVKD.